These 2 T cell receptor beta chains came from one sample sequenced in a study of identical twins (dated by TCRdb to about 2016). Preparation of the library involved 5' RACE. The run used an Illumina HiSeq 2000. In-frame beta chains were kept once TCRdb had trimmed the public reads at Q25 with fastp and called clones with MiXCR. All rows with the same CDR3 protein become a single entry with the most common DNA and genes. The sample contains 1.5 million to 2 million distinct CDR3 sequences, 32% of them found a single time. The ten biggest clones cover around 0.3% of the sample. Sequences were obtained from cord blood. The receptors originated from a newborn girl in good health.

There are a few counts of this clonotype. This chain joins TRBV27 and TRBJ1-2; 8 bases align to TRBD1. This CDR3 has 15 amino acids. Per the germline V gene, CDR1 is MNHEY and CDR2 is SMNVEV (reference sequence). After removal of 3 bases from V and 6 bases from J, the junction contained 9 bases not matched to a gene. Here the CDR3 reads CASSFSGTGGNGYTF. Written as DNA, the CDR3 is TGTGCCAGCAGTTTCTCGGGTACAGGGGGTAATGGCTACACCTTC.

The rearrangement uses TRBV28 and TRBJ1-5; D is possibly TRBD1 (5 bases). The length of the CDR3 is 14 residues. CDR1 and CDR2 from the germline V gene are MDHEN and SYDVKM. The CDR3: CGTIYRDFNQPQHF. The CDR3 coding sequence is TGTGGCACCATTTACCGGGACTTCAATCAGCCCCAGCATTTT.